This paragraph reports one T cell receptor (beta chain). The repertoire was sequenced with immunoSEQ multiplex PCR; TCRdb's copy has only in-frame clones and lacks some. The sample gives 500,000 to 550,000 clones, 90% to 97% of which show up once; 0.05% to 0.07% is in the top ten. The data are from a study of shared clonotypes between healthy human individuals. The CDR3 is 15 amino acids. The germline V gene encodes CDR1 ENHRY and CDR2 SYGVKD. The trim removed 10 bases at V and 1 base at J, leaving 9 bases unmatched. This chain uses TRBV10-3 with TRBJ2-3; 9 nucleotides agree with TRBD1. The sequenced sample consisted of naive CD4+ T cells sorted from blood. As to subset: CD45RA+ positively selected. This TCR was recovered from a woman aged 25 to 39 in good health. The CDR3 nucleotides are TGTGCCAGCGAACAGGGGGCTGTTGGCACAGATACGCAGTATTTT. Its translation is CASEQGAVGTDTQYF.